This passage covers 19 T cell receptor beta chains from one sample sequenced in a study of T cell clonality in common variable immunodeficiency (dated by TCRdb to the mid-2010s). Library construction relied on the immunoSEQ multiplex PCR assay. TCRdb limited this immuneACCESS table to in-frame rearrangements with V and J called. A share of clones is missing; checked studies link under half to unresolved V genes, and the rest is unexplained. Across this sample, more than 45,000 clones were tabulated and none appeared just once. In total, the top ten clones hold 5% to 6.5% of the sample. The sequencing input was peripheral blood mononuclear cells. These receptors originate from a person aged 18-70 years in good health.

The sample holds a few counts of this clone. The read stops 3 residues short of the end of the CDR3; the missing end is completed from the germline J gene. V is TRBV11-2 and J is TRBJ2-3, with a tentative D call TRBD1 (6 bases). This CDR3 has 15 residues. Trimming left V 4 bases short and J 3 bases short, with 14 bases between. Germline lookup yields CDR1 SGHAT and CDR2 FQNNGV. The sequenced CDR3 bases are TGTGCCAGCAGCTCCGACAGGTTAGAGACAGATACG. The encoded protein is CASSSDRLETDT. In full, the CDR3 is CASSSDRLETDTQYF.

Many counts were recorded for this clone. Incomplete CDR3 DNA: TGTGCCAGTAGAACGGACATGAGCTATGGC. It specifies CASRTDMSYG. The whole CDR3 protein reads CASRTDMSYGYTF. The chain carries TRBV19 and TRBJ1-2; D may be TRBD1 (5 bases). The read gets to within 3 residues of the CDR3 end, and the germline J gene fills in the rest. Trimming took off 6 bases at V and 4 bases at J, with 12 bases between the two ends. CDR3 length: 13 amino acids. Germline V lookup: CDR1 LNHDA, CDR2 SQIVND (reference sequence).

This clone appeared many times. The read falls 3 residues short of the CDR3 end, and the missing part is taken from the germline J gene. The chain has TRBV19 and TRBJ2-7; D is undetermined. The germline V and J ends were trimmed by 5 bases and 2 bases, with 13 bases remaining between them. Germline CDR1 and CDR2: LNHDA and SQIVND (reference sequence). The CDR3 totals 14 residues. The DNA read from the CDR3 is TGTGCCAGTAGTCTCACCGGGTCCACCTACGAG. Residues: CASSLTGSTYE. The full CDR3 reads CASSLTGSTYEQYF.

This clone appeared many times. Sequencing ends 3 residues short of the CDR3 end; the germline J gene provides the rest. This chain uses TRBV5-1 with TRBJ1-4; D not certain. V was clipped by 2 bases and J by 2 bases, with 7 bases between them. The CDR3 spans 14 residues. Germline lookup yields CDR1 SGHRS and CDR2 YFSETQ. Here the CDR3 reads CASSLGGTNEKLFF. CDR3 DNA, as far as it was read: TGCGCCAGCAGCTTAGGAGGGACTAATGAAAAA. Full variable domain (remainder filled in from reference TRBV5-1 and TRBJ1-4): KAGVTQTPRYLIKTRGQQVTLSCSPISGHRSVSWYQQTPGQGLQFLFEYFSETQRNKGNFPGRFSGRQFSNSRSEMNVSTLELGDSALYLCASSLGGTNEKLFFGSGTQLSVL.

The sample holds a few counts of this clone. The read finishes 3 residues shy of the CDR3 end, and the germline J gene is used to complete it. This chain uses TRBV18 with TRBJ2-4, with D possibly matching TRBD1 (6 bases). This CDR3 comprises 13 residues. Germline V gives CDR1 KGHSH, CDR2 LQKENI. CDR3 amino acids: CASSRRQELGQYF. CDR3 DNA (partial): TGTGCCAGCTCACGACGACAGGAGCTGGGT.

This clone showed up just a few times. Read data end 3 residues before the CDR3 end; the end is taken from the germline J gene. V and J are TRBV20-1 and TRBJ2-5; D perhaps matches TRBD2 (6 bases). The CDR3 length is 13 residues. Germline loops: CDR1 DFQATT, CDR2 SNEGSKA (reference sequence). This CDR3 is CSARDQWDLTQYF. The CDR3 DNA, read in part, is TGCAGTGCTAGAGATCAATGGGACTTAACC.

This clone came up many times. The CDR3 end falls 3 residues outside the read, so it is completed with the germline J gene. J is TRBJ1-3 and V is TRBV18; D not resolved. Per germline, CDR1 KGHSH and CDR2 LQKENI. V lost 0 bases to trimming and J lost 0 bases, with 9 bases between them. There are 16 residues in the CDR3. The CDR3 loop is CASSPPLQHSGNTIYF. CDR3 bases read: TGTGCCAGCTCACCACCGTTACAACACTCTGGAAACACC.

At least ten counts were recorded for this clone. The read terminates 3 residues ahead of where the CDR3 ends, so the germline J gene completes it. The V and J genes are TRBV6-2 or TRBV6-3 and TRBJ2-1, with TRBD1 identical over 7 bases. CDR3 length: 15 amino acids. Germline-derived CDR1 and CDR2 are MNHEY and SVGEGT. The trim removed 4 bases at V and 2 bases at J, leaving 5 bases unmatched. The CDR3 spells CASSSTGVPYNEQFF. CDR3 bases read: TGTGCCAGCAGTTCCACAGGGGTCCCCTACAATGAG.

This clone was picked up many times. The CDR3 extends 3 residues past the end of the read, so its final part is completed from the germline J gene. The chain is built from TRBV20-1 and TRBJ2-7, with D perhaps matching TRBD2 (7 bases). The V end was cut by 3 bases, the J end by 0 bases, with 15 bases between. Germline loops: CDR1 DFQATT, CDR2 SNEGSKA (reference sequence). The CDR3 contains 15 residues. The chain's CDR3 is CSASRGATISYEQYF. The DNA read from the CDR3 is TGCAGTGCTAGTCGGGGGGCTACGATCTCCTACGAG.

This clone was seen at least ten times. An end of the junction differs from the germline gene, which may be a read error. Read coverage stops 3 residues before the CDR3 terminus; the germline J gene supplies the remainder. The rearrangement joins TRBV4-2 to TRBJ2-3; the D is unclear. The CDR3 has 15 amino acids. Germline V gene lookup returns CDR1 LGHNA and CDR2 YNFKEQ. Partial CDR3 DNA: TGCGCCAGCAGCCAAGGCGACTTAAACACAGATACG. Protein sequence: CASSQGDLNTDT. In full, the CDR3 reads CASSQGDLNTDTQYF.

This clone was seen many times. The read finishes 3 residues shy of the CDR3 end, and the germline J gene is used to complete it. The chain uses TRBV13 and TRBJ2-1, with TRBD1 identical over 9 bases. Trimming at V came to 3 bases and at J to 9 bases, leaving 9 bases not matched to a gene. Germline assignment: CDR1 PRHDT and CDR2 FYEKMQ (reference sequence). CDR3 size: 15 residues. CDR3 bases read: TGTGCCAGCAGCTTTCACAGGGGGCAGTTTGGTGAG. Protein: CASSFHRGQFGE. In full, the CDR3 is CASSFHRGQFGEQFF. The full variable domain, with the rest looked up from reference TRBV13 and TRBJ2-1, is AAGVIQSPRHLIKEKRETATLKCYPIPRHDTVYWYQQGPGQDPQFLISFYEKMQSDKGSIPDRFSAQQFSDYHSELNMSSLELGDSALYFCASSFHRGQFGEQFFGPGTRLTVL.

This clone was counted many times. The sequence runs out 3 residues before the end of the CDR3; the remainder is reconstructed from the germline J gene. The V and J genes are TRBV7-2 and TRBJ2-2, with a possible D match to TRBD1 (5 bases). Looked up from germline, CDR1 is SGHTA and CDR2 is FQGNSA. This CDR3 has 14 residues. V was pared by 3 bases and J by 2 bases, with 7 bases between. The sequenced part of the CDR3 DNA is TGTGCCAGCAGCTTGCAGGGAAACACCGGGGAG. This sequence encodes CASSLQGNTGE. The CDR3 as a whole reads CASSLQGNTGELFF.

This clone was picked up many times. The read stops 3 residues short of the end of the CDR3; the missing end is completed from the germline J gene. The chain is built from TRBV19 and TRBJ2-3; 7 bases line up with TRBD1. Trimming cost V 6 bases and J 4 bases; bases outside gene matches: 4. Germline values: CDR1 LNHDA, CDR2 SQIVND (reference sequence). The CDR3 is 13 amino acids. CDR3 sequence: CASRYRGADTQYF. CDR3 DNA, as far as it was read: TGTGCCAGTAGGTACAGGGGTGCAGATACG.

This clone was seen only a few times. Read data end 3 residues before the CDR3 end; the end is taken from the germline J gene. The chain combines TRBV7-2 with TRBJ1-2, with 9 bases matching TRBD1. This CDR3 comprises 15 residues. Per the germline V gene, CDR1 is SGHTA and CDR2 is FQGNSA. The sequenced CDR3 bases are TGTGCCAGCAGCTTCGCTGGACAGGGGAGGGATGAC. Translated, it gives CASSFAGQGRDD. The whole CDR3 protein is CASSFAGQGRDDYTF.

This clone was counted only a few times. The CDR3 end falls 3 residues outside the read, so it is completed with the germline J gene. The chain joins TRBV5-4 to TRBJ2-1; 7 nucleotides line up with TRBD1. V lost 0 bases to trimming and J lost 4 bases; unmatched junction nucleotides: 4. This CDR3 has 15 amino acids. CDR1 SGHNT and CDR2 YYREEE come from the germline V gene (reference sequence). CDR3 sequence: CASSLDRGKYNEQFF. The sequenced part of the CDR3 DNA is TGTGCCAGCAGCTTGGACAGGGGTAAATACAATGAG.

This clone has a count of ten or more. CDR3 amino acids: CASSEAAQGVRYEQYF. The DNA read from the CDR3 is TGTGCCAGCAGTGAAGCTGCACAGGGGGTGAGGTACGAG. The genes are TRBV6-1 and TRBJ2-7, with 8 bases that match TRBD1. The read stops 3 residues short of the end of the CDR3; the missing end is completed from the germline J gene. The CDR3 contains 16 residues. Germline values: CDR1 MNHNS, CDR2 SASEGT. The trim removed 0 bases at V and 4 bases at J, leaving 8 bases unmatched.

The sample holds many counts of this clone. CDR3 in amino acids: CASSYSVWDRGRPQHF. CDR3 bases read: TGTGCCAGCAGTTACTCGGTTTGGGACAGGGGGAGGCCC. The chain uses TRBV6-2 or TRBV6-3 and TRBJ1-5; 11 positions agree with TRBD1. The CDR3 end is not reached by the read, which stops 3 residues before it; the germline J gene fills it in. V shed 0 bases, J shed 9 bases, and the junction held 7 bases outside the gene matches. CDR1 and CDR2 (germline): MNHEY, SVGEGT. CDR3 size: 16 residues.

Ten or more counts support this clone. The CDR3 end falls 3 residues outside the read, so it is completed with the germline J gene. The J gene is TRBJ1-6, the V gene TRBV5-1; 8 positions agree with TRBD1. With V trimmed by 4 bases and J by 2 bases, 8 bases remained unmatched. Germline lookup yields CDR1 SGHRS and CDR2 YFSETQ. This CDR3 has 17 amino acids. This chain's CDR3 is CASSAGQGQAYNSPLHF. The covered CDR3 bases are TGCGCCAGCAGCGCCGGACAGGGCCAAGCCTATAATTCACCC.

This clone was seen many times. Coverage ceases 3 residues before the CDR3 finishes, and the germline J gene fills in the end. The V call is TRBV5-1, the J call TRBJ2-5; TRBD2 matches at 8 bases. The germline gives CDR1 SGHRS, CDR2 YFSETQ. The V and J ends lost 4 bases and 5 bases, in that order; junction bases with no gene match: 10. There are 15 residues in the CDR3. The covered CDR3 bases are TGCGCCAGCAGCCCCTTATACGGGGGGGCGGAGACC. Its translation is CASSPLYGGAET. The complete CDR3 sequence is CASSPLYGGAETQYF.